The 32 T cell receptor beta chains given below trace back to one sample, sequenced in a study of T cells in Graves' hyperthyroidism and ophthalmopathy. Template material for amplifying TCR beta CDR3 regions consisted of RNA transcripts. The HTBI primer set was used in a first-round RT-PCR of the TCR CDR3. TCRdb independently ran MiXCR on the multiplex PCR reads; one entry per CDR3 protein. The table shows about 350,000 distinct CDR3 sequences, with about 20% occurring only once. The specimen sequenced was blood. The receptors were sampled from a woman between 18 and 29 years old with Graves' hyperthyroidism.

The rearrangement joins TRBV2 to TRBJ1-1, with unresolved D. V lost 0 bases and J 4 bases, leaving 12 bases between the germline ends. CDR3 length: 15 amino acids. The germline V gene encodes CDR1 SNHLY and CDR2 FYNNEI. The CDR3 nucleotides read TGTGCCAGCAGTGAAGCGTTCCGATTGGGCACTGAAGCTTTCTTT. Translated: CASSEAFRLGTEAFF.

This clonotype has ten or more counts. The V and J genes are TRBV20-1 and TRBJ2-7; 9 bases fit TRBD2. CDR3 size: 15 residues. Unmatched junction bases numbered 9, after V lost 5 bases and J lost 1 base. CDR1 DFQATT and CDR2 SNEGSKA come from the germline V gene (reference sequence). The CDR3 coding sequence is TGCAGTGCTCCACTCGCGGGACTAGCTTCCTACGAGCAGTACTTC. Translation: CSAPLAGLASYEQYF.

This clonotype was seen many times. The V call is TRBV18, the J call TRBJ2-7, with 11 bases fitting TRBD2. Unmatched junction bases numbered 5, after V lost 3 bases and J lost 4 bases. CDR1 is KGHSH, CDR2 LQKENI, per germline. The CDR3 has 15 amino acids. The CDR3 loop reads CASSPTGTSGYEQYF. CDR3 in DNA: TGTGCCAGCTCACCGACCGGGACTAGCGGTTACGAGCAGTACTTC.

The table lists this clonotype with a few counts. DNA for the CDR3: TGTGCCAGCAGGCCCGGGACAGGGGTCACTGAAGCTTTCTTT. It translates to CASRPGTGVTEAFF. The chain couples TRBV7-8 to TRBJ1-1; the match to TRBD1 covers 10 bases. The CDR3 has 14 amino acids. The trim removed 6 bases at V and 4 bases at J, leaving 5 bases unmatched. Germline V gene data show CDR1 as SGHVS and CDR2 as FQNEAQ.

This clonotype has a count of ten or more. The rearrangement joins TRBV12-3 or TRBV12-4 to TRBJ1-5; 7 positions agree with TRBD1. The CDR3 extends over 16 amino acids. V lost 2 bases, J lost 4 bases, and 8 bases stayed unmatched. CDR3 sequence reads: CASSLLGQASNQPQHF. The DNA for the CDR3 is TGTGCCAGCAGTTTACTCGGACAGGCCTCTAATCAGCCCCAGCATTTT.

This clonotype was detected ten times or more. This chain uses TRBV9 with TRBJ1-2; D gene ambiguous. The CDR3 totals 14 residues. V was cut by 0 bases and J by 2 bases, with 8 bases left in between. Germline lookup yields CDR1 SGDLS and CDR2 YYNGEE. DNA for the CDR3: TGTGCCAGCAGCGTAGAGAATTCCAACTATGGCTACACCTTC. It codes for CASSVENSNYGYTF.

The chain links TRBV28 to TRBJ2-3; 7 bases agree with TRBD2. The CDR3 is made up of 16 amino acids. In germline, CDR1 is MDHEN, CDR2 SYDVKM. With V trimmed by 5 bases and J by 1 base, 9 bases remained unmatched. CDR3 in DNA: TGTGCCAGCAGTGACCCTTTGAGCGGGGGCACAGATACGCAGTATTTT. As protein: CASSDPLSGGTDTQYF. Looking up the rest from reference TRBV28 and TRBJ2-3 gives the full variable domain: DVKVTQSSRYLVKRTGEKVFLECVQDMDHENMFWYRQDPGLGLRLIYFSYDVKMKEKGDIPEGYSVSREKKERFSLILESASTNQTSMYLCASSDPLSGGTDTQYFGPGTRLTVL.

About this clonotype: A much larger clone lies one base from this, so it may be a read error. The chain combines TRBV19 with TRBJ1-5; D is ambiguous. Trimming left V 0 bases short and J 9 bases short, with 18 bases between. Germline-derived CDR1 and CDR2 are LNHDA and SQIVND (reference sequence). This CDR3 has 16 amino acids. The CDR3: CASSIDHRAVDRPQHF. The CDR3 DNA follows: TGTGCCAGTAGTATAGATCATCGGGCAGTCGATCGGCCCCAGCATTTT.

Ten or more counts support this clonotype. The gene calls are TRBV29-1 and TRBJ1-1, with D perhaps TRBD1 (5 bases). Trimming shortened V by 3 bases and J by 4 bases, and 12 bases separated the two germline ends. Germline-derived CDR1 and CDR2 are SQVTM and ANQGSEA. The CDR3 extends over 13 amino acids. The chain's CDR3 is CSVERQGPTEAFF. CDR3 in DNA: TGCAGCGTTGAGCGGCAGGGACCCACTGAAGCTTTCTTT.

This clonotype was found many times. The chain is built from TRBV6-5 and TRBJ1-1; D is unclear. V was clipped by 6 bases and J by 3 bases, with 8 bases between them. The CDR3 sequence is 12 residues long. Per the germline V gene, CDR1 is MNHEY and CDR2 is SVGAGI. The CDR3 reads CASSPTDTEAFF. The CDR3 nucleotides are TGTGCCAGCAGCCCAACAGACACTGAAGCTTTCTTT.

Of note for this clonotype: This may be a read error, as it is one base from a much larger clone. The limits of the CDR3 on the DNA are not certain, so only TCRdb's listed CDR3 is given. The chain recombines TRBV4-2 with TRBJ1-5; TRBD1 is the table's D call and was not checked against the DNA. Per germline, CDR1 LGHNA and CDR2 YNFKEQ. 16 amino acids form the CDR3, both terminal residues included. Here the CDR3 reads CASSQGVAGGNQPEHF.

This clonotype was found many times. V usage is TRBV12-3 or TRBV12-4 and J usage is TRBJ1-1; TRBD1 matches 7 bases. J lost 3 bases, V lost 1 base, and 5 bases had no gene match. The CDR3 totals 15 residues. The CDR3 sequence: CASSLEAGGDTEAFF. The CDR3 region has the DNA TGTGCCAGCAGTTTAGAGGCAGGGGGGGACACTGAAGCTTTCTTT.

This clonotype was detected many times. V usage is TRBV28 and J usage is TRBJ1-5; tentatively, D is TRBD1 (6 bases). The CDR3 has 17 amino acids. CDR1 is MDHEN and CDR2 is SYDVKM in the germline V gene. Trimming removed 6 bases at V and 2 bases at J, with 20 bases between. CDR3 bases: TGTGCCAGCAGAACCTTAGGTCGGGGGCGAGGCAATCAGCCCCAGCATTTT. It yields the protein CASRTLGRGRGNQPQHF.

The CDR3 reads CASSLFVENYGYTF. The CDR3 DNA is TGTGCCAGCAGTTTATTTGTGGAGAACTATGGCTACACCTTC. The chain recombines TRBV28 with TRBJ1-2; D is unresolved. Germline CDR1 MDHEN, CDR2 SYDVKM. The CDR3 spans 14 residues. V was shortened by 1 base and J by 2 bases, with 8 bases between the two germline ends.

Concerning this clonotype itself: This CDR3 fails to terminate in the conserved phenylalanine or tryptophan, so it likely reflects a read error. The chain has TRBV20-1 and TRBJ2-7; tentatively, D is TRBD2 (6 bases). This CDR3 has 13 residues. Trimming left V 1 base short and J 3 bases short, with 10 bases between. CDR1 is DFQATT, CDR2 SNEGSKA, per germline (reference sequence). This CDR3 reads CSARGRRDYEQYS. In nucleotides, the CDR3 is TGCAGTGCTAGAGGAAGGCGGGACTACGAGCAGTACTCC.

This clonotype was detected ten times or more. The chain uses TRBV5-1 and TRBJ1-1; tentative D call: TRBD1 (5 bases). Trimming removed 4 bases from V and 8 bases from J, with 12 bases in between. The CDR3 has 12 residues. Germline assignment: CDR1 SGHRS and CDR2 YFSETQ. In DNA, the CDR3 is TGCGCCAGCAGCCTTGACAGTTTCGAAGCTTTCTTT. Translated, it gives CASSLDSFEAFF.

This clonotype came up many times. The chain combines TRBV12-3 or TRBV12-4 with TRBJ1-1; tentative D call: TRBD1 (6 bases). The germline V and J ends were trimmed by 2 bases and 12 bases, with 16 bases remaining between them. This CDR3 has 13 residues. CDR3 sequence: CASSLRGQGWSFF. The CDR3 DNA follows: TGTGCCAGCAGTTTAAGGGGTCAGGGGTGGTCTTTCTTT.

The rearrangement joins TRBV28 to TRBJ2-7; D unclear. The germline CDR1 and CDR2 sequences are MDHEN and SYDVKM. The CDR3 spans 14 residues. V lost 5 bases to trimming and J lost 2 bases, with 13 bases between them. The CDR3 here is CASSLPGSTYEQYF. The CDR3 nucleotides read TGTGCCAGCAGTCTCCCAGGTTCTACCTACGAGCAGTACTTC. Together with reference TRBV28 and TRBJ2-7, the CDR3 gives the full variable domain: DVKVTQSSRYLVKRTGEKVFLECVQDMDHENMFWYRQDPGLGLRLIYFSYDVKMKEKGDIPEGYSVSREKKERFSLILESASTNQTSMYLCASSLPGSTYEQYFGPGTRLTVT.

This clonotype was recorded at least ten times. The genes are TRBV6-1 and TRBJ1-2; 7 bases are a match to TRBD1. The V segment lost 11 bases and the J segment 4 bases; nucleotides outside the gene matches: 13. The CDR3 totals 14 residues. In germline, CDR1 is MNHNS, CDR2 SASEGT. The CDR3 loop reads CAGNRGGSLYGYTF. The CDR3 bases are TGTGCCGGAAACAGGGGAGGTAGTCTCTATGGCTACACCTTC.

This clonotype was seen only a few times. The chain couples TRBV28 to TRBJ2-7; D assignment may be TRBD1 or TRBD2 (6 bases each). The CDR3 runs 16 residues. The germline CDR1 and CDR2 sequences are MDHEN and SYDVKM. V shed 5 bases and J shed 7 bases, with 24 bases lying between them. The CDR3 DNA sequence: TGTGCCAGCAGTCCCCCGGGACTCTCCGGGGGCTGGGAGCAGTACTTC. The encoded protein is CASSPPGLSGGWEQYF.

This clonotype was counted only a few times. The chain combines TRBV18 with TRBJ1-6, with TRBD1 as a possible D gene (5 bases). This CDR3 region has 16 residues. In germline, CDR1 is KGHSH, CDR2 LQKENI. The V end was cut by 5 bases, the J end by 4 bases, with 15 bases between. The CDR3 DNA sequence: TGTGCCAGCTCAACAAAAGACAGATCATATAATTCACCCCTCCACTTT. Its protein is CASSTKDRSYNSPLHF.

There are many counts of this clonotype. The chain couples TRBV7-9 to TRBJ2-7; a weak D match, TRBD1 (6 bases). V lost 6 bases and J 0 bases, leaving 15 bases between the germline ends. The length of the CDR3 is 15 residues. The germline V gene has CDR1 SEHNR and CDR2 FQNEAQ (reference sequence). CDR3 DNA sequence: TGTGCCAGCAGTCGCTCAGGGGTGAGCTCCTACGAGCAGTACTTC. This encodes CASSRSGVSSYEQYF.

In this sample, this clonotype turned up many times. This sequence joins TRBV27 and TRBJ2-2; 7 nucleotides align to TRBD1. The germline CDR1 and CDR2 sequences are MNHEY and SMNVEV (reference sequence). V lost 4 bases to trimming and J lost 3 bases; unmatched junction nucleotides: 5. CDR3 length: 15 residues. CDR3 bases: TGTGCCAGCAGTTATACAGGGGAAGACACCGGGGAGCTGTTTTTT. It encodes CASSYTGEDTGELFF.

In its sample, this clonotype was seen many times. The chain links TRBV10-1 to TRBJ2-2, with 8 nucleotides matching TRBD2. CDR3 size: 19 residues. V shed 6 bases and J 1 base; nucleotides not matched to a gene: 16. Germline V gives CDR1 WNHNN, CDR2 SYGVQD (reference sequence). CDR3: CASSHRDLRGGKNTGELFF. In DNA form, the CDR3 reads TGCGCCAGCAGCCACCGGGACTTACGGGGGGGAAAGAACACCGGGGAGCTGTTTTTT.

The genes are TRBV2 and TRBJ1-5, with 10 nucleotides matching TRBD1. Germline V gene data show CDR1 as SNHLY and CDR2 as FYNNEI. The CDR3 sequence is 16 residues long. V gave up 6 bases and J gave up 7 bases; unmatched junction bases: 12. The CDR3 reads CASRGTGAVLDQPQHF. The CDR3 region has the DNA TGTGCCAGCAGGGGGACAGGGGCAGTTTTGGACCAGCCCCAGCATTTT.

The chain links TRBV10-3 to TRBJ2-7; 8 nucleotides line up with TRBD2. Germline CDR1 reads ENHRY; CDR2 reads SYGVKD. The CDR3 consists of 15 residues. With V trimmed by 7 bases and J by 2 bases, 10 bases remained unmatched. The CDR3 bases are TGTGCCATCACCCCGGGGGGGGTCGGCACCTACGAGCAGTACTTC. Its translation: CAITPGGVGTYEQYF.

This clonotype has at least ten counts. The CDR3, as DNA: TGTGCCAGCAGTGAATGGGGCCTAGCGAACACCGGGGAGCTGTTTTTT. Translation: CASSEWGLANTGELFF. This chain links TRBV2 with TRBJ2-2; D perhaps matches TRBD1 (5 bases). V was clipped by 2 bases and J by 0 bases, with 10 bases between them. The CDR3 totals 16 residues. Germline CDR1 is SNHLY and CDR2 is FYNNEI.

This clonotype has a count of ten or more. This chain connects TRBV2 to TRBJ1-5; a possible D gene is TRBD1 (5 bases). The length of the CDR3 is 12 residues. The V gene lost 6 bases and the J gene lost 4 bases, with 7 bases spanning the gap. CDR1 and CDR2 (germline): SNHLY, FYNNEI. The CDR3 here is CASREGNQPQHF. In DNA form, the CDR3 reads TGTGCCAGCAGAGAGGGGAATCAGCCCCAGCATTTT.

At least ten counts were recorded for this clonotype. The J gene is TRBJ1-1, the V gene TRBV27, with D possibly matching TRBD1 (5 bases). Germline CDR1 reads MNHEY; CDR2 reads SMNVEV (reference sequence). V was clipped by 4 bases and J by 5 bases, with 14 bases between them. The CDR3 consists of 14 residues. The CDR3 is CASSSVGRGTEAFF. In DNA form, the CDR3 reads TGTGCCAGCAGTTCCGTCGGGAGGGGAACTGAAGCTTTCTTT.

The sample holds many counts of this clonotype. This CDR3 reads CSARPPALYSGNTIYF. Here the CDR3 DNA reads TGCAGTGCTAGACCTCCTGCCCTATACTCTGGAAACACCATATATTTT. The chain has TRBV20-1 and TRBJ1-3; no reliable D call. V lost 2 bases and J 0 bases, leaving 14 bases between the germline ends. Germline lookup yields CDR1 DFQATT and CDR2 SNEGSKA (reference sequence). The CDR3 length is 16 residues.

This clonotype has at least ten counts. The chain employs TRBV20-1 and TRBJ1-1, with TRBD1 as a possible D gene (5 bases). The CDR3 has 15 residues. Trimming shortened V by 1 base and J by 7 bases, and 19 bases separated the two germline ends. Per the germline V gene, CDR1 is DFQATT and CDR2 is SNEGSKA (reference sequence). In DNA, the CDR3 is TGCAGTGCTAGAGCAACCTCCGGGACGTCATTTGAAGCTTTCTTT. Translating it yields CSARATSGTSFEAFF.

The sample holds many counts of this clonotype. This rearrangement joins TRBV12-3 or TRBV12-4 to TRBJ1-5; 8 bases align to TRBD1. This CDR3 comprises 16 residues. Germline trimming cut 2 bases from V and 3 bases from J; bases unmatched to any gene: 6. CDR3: CASSLRRQGNNQPQHF. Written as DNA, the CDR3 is TGTGCCAGCAGTTTAAGACGACAGGGGAACAATCAGCCCCAGCATTTT.